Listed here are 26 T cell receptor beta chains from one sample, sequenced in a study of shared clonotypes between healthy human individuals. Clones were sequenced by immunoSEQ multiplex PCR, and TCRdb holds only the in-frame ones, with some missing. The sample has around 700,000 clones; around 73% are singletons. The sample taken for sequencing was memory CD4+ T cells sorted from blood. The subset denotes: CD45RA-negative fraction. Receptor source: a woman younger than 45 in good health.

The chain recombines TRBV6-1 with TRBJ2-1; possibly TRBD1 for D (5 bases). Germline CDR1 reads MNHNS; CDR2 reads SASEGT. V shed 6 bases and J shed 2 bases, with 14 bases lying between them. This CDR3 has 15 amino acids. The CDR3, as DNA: TGTGCCAGCAGGGAGACAGTTTTTGCCTACAATGAGCAGTTCTTC. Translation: CASRETVFAYNEQFF.

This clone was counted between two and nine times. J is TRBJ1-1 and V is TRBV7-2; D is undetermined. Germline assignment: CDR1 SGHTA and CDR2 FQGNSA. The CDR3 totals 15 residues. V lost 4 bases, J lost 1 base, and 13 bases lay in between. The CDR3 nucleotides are TGTGCCAGCAGCTCGCGGATAGGTGAGAACACTGAAGCTTTCTTT. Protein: CASSSRIGENTEAFF.

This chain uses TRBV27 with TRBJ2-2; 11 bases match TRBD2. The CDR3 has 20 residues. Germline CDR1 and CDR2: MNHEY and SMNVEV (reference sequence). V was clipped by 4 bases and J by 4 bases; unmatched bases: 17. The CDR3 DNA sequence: TGTGCCAGCAGTTCCTATATAGCGGGAGGGCCCTCCGGGGGCACCGGGGAGCTGTTTTTT. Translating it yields CASSSYIAGGPSGGTGELFF.

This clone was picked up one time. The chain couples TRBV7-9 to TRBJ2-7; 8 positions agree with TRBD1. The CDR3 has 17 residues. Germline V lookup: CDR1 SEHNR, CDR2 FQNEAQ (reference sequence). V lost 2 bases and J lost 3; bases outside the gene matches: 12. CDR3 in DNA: TGTGCCAGCAGCTTACCAGTCCTTGGACAGGGCGGCTACGAGCAGTACTTC. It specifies CASSLPVLGQGGYEQYF.

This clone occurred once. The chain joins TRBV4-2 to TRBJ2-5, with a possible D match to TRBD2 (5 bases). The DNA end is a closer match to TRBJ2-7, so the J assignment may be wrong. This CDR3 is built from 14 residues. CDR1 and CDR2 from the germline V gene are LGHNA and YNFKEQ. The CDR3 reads CASSQDPGNYEQYF. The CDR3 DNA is TGTGCCAGCAGCCAAGATCCGGGAAACTACGAGCAGTACTTC.

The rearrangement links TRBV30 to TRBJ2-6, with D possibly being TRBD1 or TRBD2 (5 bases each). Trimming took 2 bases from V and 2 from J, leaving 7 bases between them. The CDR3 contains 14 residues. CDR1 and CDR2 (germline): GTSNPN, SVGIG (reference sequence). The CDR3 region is CAWSRDPGANVLTF. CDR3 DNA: TGTGCCTGGAGTAGGGACCCTGGGGCCAACGTCCTGACTTTC.

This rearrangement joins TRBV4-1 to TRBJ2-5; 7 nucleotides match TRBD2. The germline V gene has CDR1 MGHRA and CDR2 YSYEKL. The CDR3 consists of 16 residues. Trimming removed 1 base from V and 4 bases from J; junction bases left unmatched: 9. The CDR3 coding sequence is TGCGCCAGCAGCCAAGGATTAGGGGACTATGGAGAGACCCAGTACTTC. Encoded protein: CASSQGLGDYGETQYF.

The CDR3 loop reads CASSPQGQGNQPQHF. DNA of the CDR3: TGTGCCAGCAGTCCCCAAGGACAGGGCAATCAGCCCCAGCATTTT. The chain couples TRBV27 to TRBJ1-5, with TRBD1 matching over 7 bases. This CDR3 comprises 15 residues. The trim removed 5 bases at V and 2 bases at J, leaving 6 bases unmatched. Germline loops: CDR1 MNHEY, CDR2 SMNVEV (reference sequence).

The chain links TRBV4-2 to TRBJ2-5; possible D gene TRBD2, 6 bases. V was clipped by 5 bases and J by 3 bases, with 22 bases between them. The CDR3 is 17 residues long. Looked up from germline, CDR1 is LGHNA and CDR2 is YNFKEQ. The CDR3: CASSSVGSGPQEETQYF. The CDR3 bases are TGTGCCAGCAGCAGCGTCGGGAGCGGACCCCAGGAAGAGACCCAGTACTTC.

The CDR3 protein is CAWRAPPTYEQYF. The DNA for the CDR3 is TGTGCCTGGAGGGCGCCTCCGACCTACGAGCAGTACTTC. The chain carries TRBV30 and TRBJ2-7, with D hard to call. V lost 3 bases and J lost 2, with 11 bases in between. The CDR3 is 13 amino acids. The germline V gene has CDR1 GTSNPN and CDR2 SVGIG (reference sequence).

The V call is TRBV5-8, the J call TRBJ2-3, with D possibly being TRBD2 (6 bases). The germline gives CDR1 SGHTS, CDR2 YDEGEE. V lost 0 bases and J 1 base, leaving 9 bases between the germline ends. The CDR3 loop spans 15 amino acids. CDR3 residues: CASSLGPGGTDTQYF. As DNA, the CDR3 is TGTGCCAGCAGCTTGGGACCGGGAGGCACAGATACGCAGTATTTT.

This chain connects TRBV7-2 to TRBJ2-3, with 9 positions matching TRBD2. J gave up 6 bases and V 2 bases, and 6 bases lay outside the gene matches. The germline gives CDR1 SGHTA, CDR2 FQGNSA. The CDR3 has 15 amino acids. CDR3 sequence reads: CASSLMSSGEDTQYF. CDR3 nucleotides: TGTGCCAGCAGCTTAATGTCTAGCGGGGAGGATACGCAGTATTTT.

Here the CDR3 DNA reads TGTGCCAGCAGCCCCAGGGGATCCCTCTCCTACGAGCAGTACTTC. It yields the protein CASSPRGSLSYEQYF. This chain uses TRBV10-3 with TRBJ2-7; D might be TRBD1 (6 bases). CDR1 is ENHRY, CDR2 SYGVKD, per germline. V lost 10 bases and J lost 0, with 19 bases in between. The CDR3 has 15 residues.

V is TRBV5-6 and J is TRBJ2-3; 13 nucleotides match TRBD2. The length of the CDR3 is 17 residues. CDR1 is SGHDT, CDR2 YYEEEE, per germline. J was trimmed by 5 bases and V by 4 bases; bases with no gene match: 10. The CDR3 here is CASSRLLAGGTGDTQYF. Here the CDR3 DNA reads TGTGCCAGCAGCCGATTACTAGCGGGAGGGACGGGAGATACGCAGTATTTT.

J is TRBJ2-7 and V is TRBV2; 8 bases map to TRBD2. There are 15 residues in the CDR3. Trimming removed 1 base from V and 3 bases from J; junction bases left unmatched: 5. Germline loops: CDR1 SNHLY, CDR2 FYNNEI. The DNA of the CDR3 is TGTGCCAGCAGTGAAGTGCTAGCGGGTAACTACGAGCAGTACTTC. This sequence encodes CASSEVLAGNYEQYF.

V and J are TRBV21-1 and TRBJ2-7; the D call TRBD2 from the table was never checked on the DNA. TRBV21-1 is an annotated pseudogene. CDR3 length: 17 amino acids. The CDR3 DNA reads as TGTGCCAGCAGCAAACGGCCCGGGACTAGCGGGTCCTACGAGCAGTACTTC. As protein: CASSKRPGTSGSYEQYF.

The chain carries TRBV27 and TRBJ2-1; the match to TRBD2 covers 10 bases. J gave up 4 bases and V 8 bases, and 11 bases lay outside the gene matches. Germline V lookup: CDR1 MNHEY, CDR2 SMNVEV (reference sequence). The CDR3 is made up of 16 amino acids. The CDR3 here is CASGKTSGSAYNEQFF. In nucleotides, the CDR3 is TGTGCCAGCGGAAAGACTAGCGGGTCGGCTTACAATGAGCAGTTCTTC.

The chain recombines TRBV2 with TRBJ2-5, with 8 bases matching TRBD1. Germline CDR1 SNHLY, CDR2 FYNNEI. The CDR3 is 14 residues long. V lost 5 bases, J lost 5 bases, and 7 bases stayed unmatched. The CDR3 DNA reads TGTGCCAGCAGTCGGACAGGGTTAAGTGAGACCCAGTACTTC. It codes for CASSRTGLSETQYF.

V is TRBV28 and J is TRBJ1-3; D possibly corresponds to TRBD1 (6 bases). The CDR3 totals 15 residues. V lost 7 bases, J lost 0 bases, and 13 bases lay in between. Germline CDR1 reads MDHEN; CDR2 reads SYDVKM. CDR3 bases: TGTGCCAGCATTAGCCAGGGGCACTCTGGAAACACCATATATTTT. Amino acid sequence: CASISQGHSGNTIYF.

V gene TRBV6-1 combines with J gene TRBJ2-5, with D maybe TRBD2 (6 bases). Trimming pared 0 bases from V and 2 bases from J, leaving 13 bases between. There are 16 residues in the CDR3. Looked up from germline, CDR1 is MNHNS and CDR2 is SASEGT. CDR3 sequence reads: CASSEAQGAGQETQYF. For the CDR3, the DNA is TGTGCCAGCAGTGAAGCGCAGGGAGCGGGTCAAGAGACCCAGTACTTC.

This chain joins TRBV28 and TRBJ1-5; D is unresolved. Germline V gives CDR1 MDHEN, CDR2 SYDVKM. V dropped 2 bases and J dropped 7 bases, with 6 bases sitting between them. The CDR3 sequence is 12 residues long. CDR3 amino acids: CASSLSGQPQHF. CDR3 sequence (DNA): TGTGCCAGCAGTTTAAGCGGCCAGCCCCAGCATTTT.

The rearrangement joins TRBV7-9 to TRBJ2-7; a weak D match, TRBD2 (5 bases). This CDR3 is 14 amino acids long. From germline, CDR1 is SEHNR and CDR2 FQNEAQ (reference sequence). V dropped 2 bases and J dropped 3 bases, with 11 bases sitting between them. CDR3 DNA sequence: TGTGCCAGCAGCTTAAGTGGGAGTAACTACGAGCAGTACTTC. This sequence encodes CASSLSGSNYEQYF. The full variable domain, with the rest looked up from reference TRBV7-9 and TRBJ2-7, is DTGVSQNPRHKITKRGQNVTFRCDPISEHNRLYWYRQTLGQGPEFLTYFQNEAQLEKSRLLSDRFSAERPKGSFSTLEIQRTEQGDSAMYLCASSLSGSNYEQYFGPGTRLTVT.

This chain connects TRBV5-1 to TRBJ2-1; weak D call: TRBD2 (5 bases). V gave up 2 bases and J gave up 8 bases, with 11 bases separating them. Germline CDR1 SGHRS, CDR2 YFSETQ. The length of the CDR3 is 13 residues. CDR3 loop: CASSLSGSHEQFF. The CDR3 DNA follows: TGCGCCAGCAGCTTATCGGGGTCCCATGAGCAGTTCTTC.

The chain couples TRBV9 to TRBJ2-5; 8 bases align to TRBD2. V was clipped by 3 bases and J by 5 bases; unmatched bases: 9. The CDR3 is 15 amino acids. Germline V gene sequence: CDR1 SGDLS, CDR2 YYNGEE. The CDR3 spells CASSDPRVAGETQYF. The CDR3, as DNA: TGTGCCAGCAGCGATCCTAGGGTAGCGGGGGAGACCCAGTACTTC.

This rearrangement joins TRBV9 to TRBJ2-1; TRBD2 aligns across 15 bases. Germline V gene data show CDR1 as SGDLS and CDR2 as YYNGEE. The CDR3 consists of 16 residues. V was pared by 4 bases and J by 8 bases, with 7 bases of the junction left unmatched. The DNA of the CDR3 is TGTGCCAGCAGCTCCCGGGGACTAGCGGGAGGCGATGAGCAGTTCTTC. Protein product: CASSSRGLAGGDEQFF.

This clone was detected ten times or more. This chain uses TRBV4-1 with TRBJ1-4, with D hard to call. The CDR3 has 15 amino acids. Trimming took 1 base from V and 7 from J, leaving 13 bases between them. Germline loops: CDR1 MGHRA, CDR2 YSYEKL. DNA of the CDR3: TGCGCCAGCAGCCAAGGTGCCGGAGGTGTTGAAAAACTGTTTTTT. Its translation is CASSQGAGGVEKLFF.